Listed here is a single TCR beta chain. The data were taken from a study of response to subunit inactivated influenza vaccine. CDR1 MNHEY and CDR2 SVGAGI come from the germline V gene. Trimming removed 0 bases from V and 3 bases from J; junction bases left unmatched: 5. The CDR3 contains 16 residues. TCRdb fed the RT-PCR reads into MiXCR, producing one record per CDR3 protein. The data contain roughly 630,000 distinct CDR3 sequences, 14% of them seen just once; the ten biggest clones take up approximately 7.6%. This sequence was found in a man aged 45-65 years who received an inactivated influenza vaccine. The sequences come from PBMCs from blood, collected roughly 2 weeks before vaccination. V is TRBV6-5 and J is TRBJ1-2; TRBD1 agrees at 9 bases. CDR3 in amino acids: CASSYSGQGVYYGYTF. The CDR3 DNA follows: TGTGCCAGCAGTTACTCGGGACAGGGCGTTTACTATGGCTACACCTTC.